A single sample is the source of the 10 T cell receptor beta chains below, sequenced in a study of blood T cell repertoires in COVID-19. Only in-frame clones appear in the TCRdb table, and some are missing; sequencing was by immunoSEQ multiplex PCR. The sample has about 100,000 clones; around 86% are singletons. Sequencing was done on a sample of PBMCs or T cells enriched from blood (not recorded which). The receptor set was obtained from a woman aged 45-60 years who had recovered from COVID-19.

This clone appeared a single time. The chain couples TRBV5-4 to TRBJ2-7, with 14 nucleotides matching TRBD2. V shed 4 bases and J 0 bases; nucleotides not matched to a gene: 3. CDR3 size: 16 residues. Germline V gene sequence: CDR1 SGHNT, CDR2 YYREEE (reference sequence). CDR3 sequence: CASSRGLAGASYEQYF. The DNA for the CDR3 is TGTGCCAGCAGCAGGGGACTAGCGGGGGCCTCCTACGAGCAGTACTTC.

This clone appeared a single time. V usage is TRBV5-4 and J usage is TRBJ2-3; 9 nucleotides agree with TRBD2. Trimming cost V 2 bases and J 5 bases; bases outside gene matches: 9. Germline-derived CDR1 and CDR2 are SGHNT and YYREEE (reference sequence). This CDR3 comprises 16 residues. This chain's CDR3 is CASSLFSGSYIDTQYF. CDR3 coding DNA: TGTGCCAGCAGCTTATTTAGCGGGAGTTATATAGATACGCAGTATTTT.

This chain links TRBV5-1 with TRBJ2-7; 8 nucleotides line up with TRBD2. V lost 4 bases to trimming and J lost 5 bases; unmatched junction nucleotides: 11. CDR1 is SGHRS, CDR2 YFSETQ, per germline. CDR3 length: 15 amino acids. CDR3 bases: TGCGCCAGCAGCCCGGGGACTAGTAGTTTCCACGAGCAGTACTTC. It codes for CASSPGTSSFHEQYF.

This sequence joins TRBV5-1 and TRBJ1-4; a weak D match, TRBD1 (6 bases). In germline, CDR1 is SGHRS, CDR2 YFSETQ. The germline V and J ends were trimmed by 4 bases and 7 bases, with 14 bases remaining between them. The CDR3 runs to 14 residues. CDR3 bases: TGCGCCAGCAGCCTAACGGGGGGCTCTGAAAAACTGTTTTTT. Translation: CASSLTGGSEKLFF. Based on the CDR3 plus reference TRBV5-1 and TRBJ1-4, the full variable domain is KAGVTQTPRYLIKTRGQQVTLSCSPISGHRSVSWYQQTPGQGLQFLFEYFSETQRNKGNFPGRFSGRQFSNSRSEMNVSTLELGDSALYLCASSLTGGSEKLFFGSGTQLSVL.

This sequence joins TRBV7-8 and TRBJ1-2; D is undetermined. The CDR3 spans 13 residues. Germline lookup yields CDR1 SGHVS and CDR2 FQNEAQ. Deletions cut 3 bases from V and 8 bases from J, with 13 bases between. The CDR3 protein is CASSLEREYGYTF. CDR3 DNA: TGTGCCAGCAGCTTGGAAAGGGAGTACGGCTACACCTTC.

This sequence joins TRBV25-1 and TRBJ2-7; TRBD2 matches at 7 bases. The germline CDR1 and CDR2 sequences are MGHDK and SYGVNS. The CDR3 spans 14 residues. V was clipped by 0 bases and J by 1 base; unmatched bases: 0. The CDR3 loop reads CASSEYGGSYEQYF. For the CDR3, the DNA is TGTGCCAGCAGTGAATACGGGGGGTCCTACGAGCAGTACTTC.

The chain uses TRBV2 and TRBJ2-7; 9 bases match TRBD2. The CDR3 contains 17 residues. V trimming: 6 bases; J trimming: 2 bases; junction bases outside the gene matches: 14. Germline values: CDR1 SNHLY, CDR2 FYNNEI. The DNA of the CDR3 is TGTGCCAGCAGGGACAATTTTATAGCGGGAGCTGCCTACGAGCAGTACTTC. It translates to CASRDNFIAGAAYEQYF.

This chain links TRBV10-3 with TRBJ1-2; 8 bases match TRBD1. Germline V gene data show CDR1 as ENHRY and CDR2 as SYGVKD. V lost 10 bases to trimming and J lost 4 bases; unmatched junction nucleotides: 17. The CDR3 totals 16 residues. CDR3 sequence (DNA): TGTGCCACCAGGGACACTGCAGGGGACAGGAGCTATGGCTACACCTTC. Translation: CATRDTAGDRSYGYTF.

The chain joins TRBV14 to TRBJ1-6; tentatively, D is TRBD1 (6 bases). CDR1 and CDR2 from the germline V gene are SGHDN and FVKESK. This CDR3 contains 13 residues. Trimming pared 2 bases from V and 8 bases from J, leaving 7 bases between. CDR3 DNA: TGTGCCAGCAGCCAACAGGGGTATTCACCCCTCCACTTT. Its translation: CASSQQGYSPLHF.

The chain couples TRBV5-1 to TRBJ1-1, with D maybe TRBD1 (5 bases). V lost 4 bases and J lost 0, with 10 bases in between. CDR1 and CDR2 from the germline V gene are SGHRS and YFSETQ. This CDR3 is built from 14 residues. The CDR3 nucleotides read TGCGCCAGCAGCGGCGGGACGGTGAACACTGAAGCTTTCTTT. This translates into CASSGGTVNTEAFF. The entire variable domain, with the rest obtained from reference TRBV5-1 and TRBJ1-1, is as follows: KAGVTQTPRYLIKTRGQQVTLSCSPISGHRSVSWYQQTPGQGLQFLFEYFSETQRNKGNFPGRFSGRQFSNSRSEMNVSTLELGDSALYLCASSGGTVNTEAFFGQGTRLTVV.